Described below is a single T cell receptor beta chain sequence and its context. This clonotype was seen more than once but under ten times. Which antigen it targets is not known. No clone much larger than this one lies a single base away; base qualities are absent. In the germline V gene, CDR1 corresponds to SGHTA and CDR2 to FQGTGA. The CDR3 numbers 15 residues from cysteine through phenylalanine. The CDR3 DNA has 45 bases and is translated from base 1. Relative to germline, V is 4 bases shorter and J is 7 bases shorter, with 19 bases between their ends. Graves' hyperthyroidism was defined as stable when no progression to ophthalmopathy occurred over 18 months of follow-up. Hyperthyroidism patients were newly diagnosed, had a disease duration of under 2 months, and were aged 18 to 65 years. Exclusion was applied to patients with uncontrolled infections, other autoimmune diseases, pregnancy or lactation. Clinical symptoms, serum thyroxine and TRAb, thyroid ultrasound, and orbital computed tomography formed the basis for the diagnoses. Total RNA was extracted with Trizol reagent, and quality was checked on an Agilent 2100 Bioanalyzer.

This sample was taken from a study of T cells in Graves' hyperthyroidism and ophthalmopathy (dated by TCRdb to about 2019). Looking at the study overall: TCR V-J signatures able to tell the groups apart were searched for in a discovery cohort of 90 to 100 patients, of whom roughly 42 had Graves' ophthalmopathy and around 56 had stable Graves' hyperthyroidism. Prospective prediction of ophthalmopathy was tested in an independent validation cohort consisting of fewer than 20 hyperthyroidism patients and some 15 patients who later progressed to ophthalmopathy. The 75 to 100 discovery patients were randomly split 7:3 into training and test sets. In addition, the study compared T-cell repertoires in thyroid tissue and in blood from roughly six Graves' hyperthyroidism patients. After blood sampling, hyperthyroidism patients were treated with methimazole at a starting dose of 30 mg daily, and ophthalmopathy patients were treated with high-dose intravenous methylprednisolone. The paper reports TCR Vbeta CDR3 sequencing of some 140 peripheral blood samples: under 45 ophthalmopathy, some 80 hyperthyroidism and about 17 progressor patients.

Study-wide findings and limitations: Most expanded thyroid clonotypes (frequency above 0.001) were also detected in blood, suggesting blood repertoires may reflect thyroid immune responses. A model built on a 13 V-J signature distinguished ophthalmopathy from stable hyperthyroidism, reaching approximately 89% sensitivity and 81.08% specificity in cross-validation and 80%/75% in testing. In validation, the model predicted progression to ophthalmopathy a median of roughly 6.5 months before onset, with roughly 68% sensitivity and 72.22% specificity. No statistical method was used to set the sample size in advance, and investigators knew the group allocation.

The TCR beta CDR3 regions were amplified from RNA transcripts. The first round of RT-PCR for the TCR CDR3 was performed with the HTBI primer set and the Qiagen OneStep RT-PCR kit. Libraries were constructed in a second round of multiplex PCR, after which size selection and purification were carried out. Paired-end sequencing of the libraries was performed with 100 bp reads on an Illumina HiSeq2000. In the original analysis: Raw data were processed with SOAPnuke, discarding reads with adapters, uncalled bases, mean Phred below 15, or no exact constant-primer or identifier match. High-quality paired reads were merged with COPE v1.2.5, and unique nucleotide sequences were defined as clonotypes. MiTCR v1.1 was used to align the clonotypes against IMGT TRBV, TRBD and TRBJ reference segments. The analysis included only V-J combinations with a frequency above 0.0001, which together covered more than 99% of the repertoires. The TCS score was defined as F50 (clonal expansion) divided by E x V (chaos), with BLOSUM62-based TCRdist calculated between CDR3 peptides within each V-J. Welch's t-statistics and random forest reduced around 550 V-J features to 10 to 15, which were used in a naive Bayes classifier (R e1071). Thyroid-blood repertoire similarity was quantified with the Morisita-Horn index. Using fastp trimming at Q25 and MiXCR clonotype assembly, TCRdb reanalyzed the public sequencing data and kept in-frame beta chains. Rows are unified per CDR3 protein, each entry keeping the most common DNA and genes. TCRdb's processing, not the authors' own work, is the source of the V and J calls. This sample lists roughly 570,000 distinct CDR3 sequences; around 46% were detected once. Around 8% of the sample goes to the ten largest clones.

The TCR sequence derives from a woman aged 18 to 35 with Graves' hyperthyroidism. The chain was built from TRBV7-3 and TRBJ1-1; no D segment can be confidently identified. The sample comprised peripheral blood or thyroid tissue (not recorded which). The CDR3 corresponds to CASSSAVGVINEAFF. The nucleotide sequence reads as follows: TGTGCCAGCAGCTCCGCGGTTGGGGTAATAAATGAAGCTTTCTTT.